This T cell receptor beta chain was captured in a study of blood T cell repertoires in COVID-19. Per the study methods: How many nucleated cells were present was estimated from reference gene primer amplification. Repertoires were generated with immunoSEQ multiplex PCR, while TCRdb's copy carries only in-frame clones and drops some. For V, J and clone size, that table is used; D and trimming come from the DNA. The repertoire holds roughly 200,000 clones, approximately 80% seen once, with around 8.1% in the top ten. Germline V lookup: CDR1 SGHTA, CDR2 FQGNSA. The CDR3 runs to 15 residues. The V segment lost 5 bases and the J segment 4 bases; nucleotides outside the gene matches: 4.

The source material was peripheral blood. This chain uses TRBV7-2 with TRBJ2-2; TRBD1 aligns across 10 bases. The TCR comes from a woman in her forties or fifties with active or convalescent COVID-19. The CDR3 sequence is CASSERTGGTGELFF. In DNA form, the CDR3 reads TGTGCCAGCAGCGAGAGGACAGGGGGCACCGGGGAGCTGTTTTTT.